This T cell receptor (beta chain) was recorded in a study of shared clonotypes between healthy human individuals. Looking at the study overall: Per donor, CD8 memory used one plate, CD8 naive used two, CD4 memory used three and CD4 naive used three. General observations from the study: Against clonotypes common to all four donors, non-shared ones had lower generation probabilities. The study's rarefaction showed incomplete sorted-subset sequencing despite large depth.

CD4+ cell separation produced CD45RA+ naive and CD45RA-negative memory subsets. Germline lookup yields CDR1 MGHRA and CDR2 YSYEKL. The CDR3 contains 17 residues. V shed 2 bases, J shed 4 bases, and the junction held 6 bases outside the gene matches. As for this clone: No antigen is known for it.

Libraries were prepared by immunoSEQ multiplex PCR; TCRdb keeps only in-frame clonotypes and omits some of them. The sample includes roughly 2 million clones, roughly 94% of them seen just once. The chain is built from TRBV4-1 and TRBJ1-5; 12 nucleotides line up with TRBD1. This receptor was taken from a man between 18 and 35 years old in good health. The specimen sequenced was naive CD4+ T cells sorted from blood. Indicated subset: CD45RA+ positively selected. The DNA for the CDR3 is TGCGCCAGCAGCCAATTTCGGGACAGGGGGCCGAATCAGCCCCAGCATTTT. This encodes CASSQFRDRGPNQPQHF.